This entry is about one T cell receptor beta chain. Its antigen remains unknown. Generated by immunoSEQ multiplex PCR, the TCRdb table keeps only in-frame clones and is missing some. Among approximately 100,000 clones listed, roughly 85% were seen once. The data stem from a study of OX40 agonist ivuxolimab in advanced cancers. Regarding the study as a whole: No antigen was identified for the clonally expanded peripheral T cells. Both blood CD4+ and CD8+ T cells showed clonal growth by week 6 at 0.1 to 3.0 mg/kg. Among patients with partial responses at 0.1-3.0 mg/kg, clonal expansion was among the lowest.

This TCR was sampled from an adult with an advanced solid tumor such as melanoma, head and neck, liver or kidney cancer. Sequenced material: CD4+ or CD8+ T cells sorted from blood, taken in a trial of the OX40 agonist ivuxolimab.

CDR3 in DNA: TGTGCCAGCAGACGGGACTCGGGAAACACCATATATTTT. Protein sequence: CASRRDSGNTIYF. The chain carries TRBV6-5 and TRBJ1-3; tentative D call: TRBD1 (5 bases). Germline V gives CDR1 MNHEY, CDR2 SVGAGI. The CDR3 runs to 13 residues. The V and J ends lost 6 bases and 4 bases respectively, with 10 bases between them.